Listed here are 20 T cell receptor beta chains from one sample, sequenced in a study of regulatory T cells in long-lasting Graves disease. Arm-PCR with iRepertoire HTBI primers amplified the CDR3 regions for these TCR beta libraries. TCRdb fed the multiplex PCR reads into MiXCR, producing one record per CDR3 protein. The table shows roughly 300,000 distinct CDR3 sequences, with around 23% occurring only once. The time point is: persistent/refractory GD, antithyroid drugs over 5 years with positive TRAb. RNA from PBMCs was the source of the TCR library. The sequencing used peripheral blood mononuclear cells (PBMCs), collected when the disease was refractory, from a patient treated with antithyroid drugs. Receptors originate from a female donor with Graves disease.

This clonotype was counted at least ten times. The V gene is TRBV6-9, the J gene TRBJ1-1; D is ambiguous. This CDR3 spans 12 amino acids. The V and J ends lost 2 bases and 5 bases respectively, with 6 bases between them. Germline CDR1 is MNHGY and CDR2 is SVAAGI. CDR3 nucleotide sequence: TGTGCCAGCAGTTATGGTTCGACTGAAGCTTTCTTT. Amino acids: CASSYGSTEAFF.

Many counts were recorded for this clonotype. V and J are TRBV7-9 and TRBJ1-1; D might be TRBD1 (6 bases). V was trimmed by 5 bases and J by 5 bases, leaving 18 bases between them. The CDR3 sequence is 15 residues long. CDR1 is SEHNR and CDR2 is FQNEAQ in the germline V gene (reference sequence). The CDR3 DNA reads TGTGCCAGCAGCGCCGGGAGGGGGGTTTATACTGAAGCTTTCTTT. This gives the protein CASSAGRGVYTEAFF.

The chain couples TRBV11-2 to TRBJ2-2; 8 nucleotides line up with TRBD2. V shed 3 bases, J shed 4 bases, and the junction held 4 bases outside the gene matches. Germline-derived CDR1 and CDR2 are SGHAT and FQNNGV. The CDR3 has 15 residues. The CDR3 sequence: CASSFRSGSTGELFF. DNA of the CDR3: TGTGCCAGCAGCTTTAGGAGCGGGAGCACCGGGGAGCTGTTTTTT. The full variable domain, completed using reference TRBV11-2 and TRBJ2-2, is EAGVAQSPRYKIIEKRQSVAFWCNPISGHATLYWYQQILGQGPKLLIQFQNNGVVDDSQLPKDRFSAERLKGVDSTLKIQPAKLEDSAVYLCASSFRSGSTGELFFGEGSRLTVL.

The chain is built from TRBV4-2 and TRBJ2-3; D possibly corresponds to TRBD2 (5 bases). With 6 bases removed from V and 2 bases from J, the gap between germline ends came to 12 bases. The germline gives CDR1 LGHNA, CDR2 YNFKEQ. The CDR3 length is 14 residues. CDR3 protein: CASREPGYTDTQYF. CDR3 in DNA: TGTGCCAGCAGAGAACCGGGGTACACAGATACGCAGTATTTT.

The table lists this clonotype with a few counts. The V call is TRBV6-1, the J call TRBJ1-6, with TRBD1 matching over 8 bases. V trimming: 5 bases; J trimming: 8 bases; junction bases outside the gene matches: 11. This CDR3 spans 16 amino acids. Germline CDR1 MNHNS, CDR2 SASEGT. Here the CDR3 DNA reads TGTGCCAGCAGTCTCCCATCTTACAGGGGGGATTCACCCCTCCACTTT. Protein product: CASSLPSYRGDSPLHF.

The chain uses TRBV6-5 and TRBJ2-7; 12 bases line up with TRBD2. The CDR3 is 19 amino acids. Germline V gene lookup returns CDR1 MNHEY and CDR2 SVGAGI. V was clipped by 0 bases and J by 3 bases; unmatched bases: 12. This CDR3 is CASSYSGASGREAYYEQYF. CDR3 sequence (DNA): TGTGCCAGCAGTTACTCGGGTGCTAGCGGGAGGGAAGCTTACTACGAGCAGTACTTC.

This clonotype has only a few counts. The chain is built from TRBV27 and TRBJ2-3; perhaps TRBD1 as D (5 bases). V lost 5 bases, J lost 8 bases, and 14 bases lay in between. The CDR3 has 13 amino acids. Germline assignment: CDR1 MNHEY and CDR2 SMNVEV (reference sequence). CDR3 sequence: CASSPLDRPTQYF. The CDR3 bases are TGTGCCAGCAGTCCGCTCGACAGACCTACGCAGTATTTT.

This clonotype was seen only a few times. The chain has TRBV3-1 and TRBJ2-5; TRBD2 aligns across 10 bases. Per germline, CDR1 LGHDT and CDR2 YNNKEL (reference sequence). The CDR3 covers 15 residues. Trimming at V came to 4 bases and at J to 5 bases, leaving 7 bases not matched to a gene. CDR3 region: CASSPIAGGEETQYF. The CDR3 DNA reads TGTGCCAGCAGCCCTATAGCGGGAGGTGAGGAGACCCAGTACTTC.

This clonotype came up many times. The rearrangement links TRBV15 to TRBJ2-7; D uncertain. The CDR3 totals 17 residues. V lost 0 bases, J lost 4 bases, and 19 bases lay in between. CDR1 and CDR2 (germline): LNHNV, YYDKDF (reference sequence). This CDR3 reads CATSRDVVNYGLYEQYF. CDR3 in DNA: TGTGCCACCAGCAGAGATGTAGTAAACTACGGCTTGTACGAGCAGTACTTC.

This clonotype was counted only a few times. The genes are TRBV19 and TRBJ1-5, with TRBD1 as a possible D gene (5 bases). This CDR3 is 16 amino acids long. Germline CDR1 reads LNHDA; CDR2 reads SQIVND (reference sequence). Trimming left V 8 bases short and J 5 bases short, with 22 bases between. The CDR3: CASDASGKFGHQPQHF. DNA for the CDR3: TGTGCCAGTGACGCCTCAGGGAAGTTTGGCCATCAGCCCCAGCATTTT.

This chain links TRBV6-1 with TRBJ1-3; 8 bases match TRBD1. Germline V lookup: CDR1 MNHNS, CDR2 SASEGT. The CDR3 runs to 14 residues. The junction had 19 bases not matched to a gene; V was cut back by 9 bases and J by 15 bases. For the CDR3, the DNA is TGTGCCAGTAACCTCGGCAGGGGGCGAAGAGGGCCATATTTT. The encoded protein is CASNLGRGRRGPYF.

This clonotype was counted only a few times. The gene calls are TRBV14 and TRBJ1-1; D ambiguous. Germline values: CDR1 SGHDN, CDR2 FVKESK. Trimming pared 3 bases from V and 3 bases from J, leaving 8 bases between. The CDR3 is 13 residues long. CDR3 coding DNA: TGTGCCAGCAGCCACACGAGGGACACTGAAGCTTTCTTT. It is translated as CASSHTRDTEAFF.

The V and J genes are TRBV20-1 and TRBJ2-3; maybe TRBD1 (6 bases). Germline loops: CDR1 DFQATT, CDR2 SNEGSKA (reference sequence). The CDR3 spans 12 residues. V lost 4 bases to trimming and J lost 4 bases, with 9 bases between them. The CDR3 spells CSAISGADTQYF. The CDR3 DNA is TGCAGTGCTATATCAGGGGCAGATACGCAGTATTTT.

This clonotype was seen at least ten times. The J gene is TRBJ1-1, the V gene TRBV12-3 or TRBV12-4, with 7 bases fitting TRBD1. The V gene end was trimmed by 5 bases and the J gene end by 3 bases; junction bases not matched to a gene: 9. This CDR3 spans 15 amino acids. The CDR3 coding sequence is TGTGCCAGCAGTCAGCTGACAGGGTTCGACACTGAAGCTTTCTTT. Protein sequence: CASSQLTGFDTEAFF.

The chain carries TRBV12-3 or TRBV12-4 and TRBJ2-5; no firm D call. The V and J ends lost 3 bases and 2 bases respectively, with 10 bases between them. This CDR3 is 14 amino acids long. CDR3 DNA sequence: TGTGCCAGCAGTTTCCAGCGAGAACAAGAGACCCAGTACTTC. This codes for CASSFQREQETQYF.

The sample holds many counts of this clonotype. The J gene is TRBJ2-7, the V gene TRBV6-1; 12 bases are a match to TRBD1. V shed 5 bases, J shed 5 bases, and the junction held 10 bases outside the gene matches. Germline CDR1 MNHNS, CDR2 SASEGT. This CDR3 region has 16 residues. CDR3 loop: CASSPSIGTGGHEQYF. The CDR3 DNA is TGTGCCAGCAGTCCTTCCATCGGGACAGGGGGCCACGAGCAGTACTTC.

This clonotype has only a few counts. The rearrangement uses TRBV6-1 and TRBJ1-5; 9 nucleotides align to TRBD1. Losses at the gene ends were 10 bases for V and 0 bases for J; bases not matched to a gene: 10. Germline CDR1 is MNHNS and CDR2 is SASEGT. This CDR3 is built from 16 residues. The CDR3 here is CAIGTGKRDSNQPQHF. Written as DNA, the CDR3 is TGTGCCATTGGGACAGGGAAACGAGATAGCAATCAGCCCCAGCATTTT.

The chain recombines TRBV20-1 with TRBJ2-5, with 8 bases matching TRBD2. Trimming removed 1 base from V and 4 bases from J; junction bases left unmatched: 14. This CDR3 contains 17 residues. CDR1 and CDR2 from the germline V gene are DFQATT and SNEGSKA (reference sequence). The DNA of the CDR3 is TGCAGTGCTAGAGGGGCAGCGGGAGTGTGGGGCAGAGAGACCCAGTACTTC. Its protein product is CSARGAAGVWGRETQYF.

This clonotype occurred once. The chain employs TRBV20-1 and TRBJ1-1; D remains ambiguous. The germline CDR1 and CDR2 sequences are DFQATT and SNEGSKA (reference sequence). Trimming pared 0 bases from V and 4 bases from J, leaving 15 bases between. The length of the CDR3 is 15 residues. CDR3 DNA: TGCAGTGCTAGAGATTATCAGGTGGAGAGCACTGAAGCTTTCTTT. This sequence encodes CSARDYQVESTEAFF.

In its sample, this clonotype was seen many times. The V call is TRBV28, the J call TRBJ1-5, with D unresolved. The germline V gene has CDR1 MDHEN and CDR2 SYDVKM. V was shortened by 4 bases and J by 7 bases, with 14 bases between the two germline ends. There are 14 residues in the CDR3. The CDR3 sequence: CASSSGVEGQPQHF. CDR3 nucleotide sequence: TGTGCCAGCAGTTCCGGGGTGGAAGGACAGCCCCAGCATTTT.